The 22 T cell receptor beta chains given below trace back to one sample, sequenced in a study of T-cell reconstitution after alpha-beta-depleted transplantation in children. Molecular barcoding with unique molecular identifiers was used for the TCRbeta library. One entry per CDR3 protein results from TCRdb running MiXCR on the PCR reads. The table has 84,000 or so distinct CDR3 sequences, roughly a sixth seen once. This sample comprised PBMCs, mostly from graft donor cells, obtained 180 days after TCRalphabeta/CD19-depleted stem cell transplant. The receptors here all came from a male patient between 2 and 10 years old who had a stem cell transplant for acute lymphoblastic leukemia, so the T cells may come from the graft donor.

The sample holds a few counts of this clonotype. This chain uses TRBV7-9 with TRBJ2-1; D is unresolved. Germline assignment: CDR1 SEHNR and CDR2 FQNEAQ (reference sequence). There are 11 residues in the CDR3. V dropped 4 bases and J dropped 8 bases, with 6 bases sitting between them. DNA for the CDR3: TGTGCCAGCAGCTCAAACTATGAGCAGTTCTTC. Encoded protein: CASSSNYEQFF.

V is TRBV4-1 and J is TRBJ2-5; a weak D match, TRBD2 (5 bases). V was pared by 1 base and J by 6 bases, with 9 bases between. The CDR3 runs to 13 residues. Germline loops: CDR1 MGHRA, CDR2 YSYEKL. CDR3 bases: TGCGCCAGCAGCCAAGTCCCGGGAAAGACCCAGTACTTC. It specifies CASSQVPGKTQYF.

This clonotype was recorded many times. The chain joins TRBV7-2 to TRBJ2-1; possibly TRBD1 for D (6 bases). The V gene's germline CDR1 is SGHTA and CDR2 FQGNSA. CDR3 length: 14 residues. Between the trimmed V and J ends, which lost 3 bases and 9 bases, there was a span of 15 bases. CDR3 amino acids: CASSFTVRGVEQFF. CDR3 in DNA: TGTGCCAGCAGCTTTACTGTCAGGGGAGTTGAGCAGTTCTTC.

This clonotype showed up just a few times. This chain links TRBV18 with TRBJ1-4, with D maybe TRBD1 (6 bases). CDR3 length: 15 residues. CDR1 and CDR2 (germline): KGHSH, LQKENI. Trimming left V 4 bases short and J 4 bases short, with 13 bases between. The CDR3 coding sequence is TGTGCCAGCTCACGGAAACAGGGTAGTAATGAAAAACTGTTTTTT. Its protein product is CASSRKQGSNEKLFF. The complete variable domain, with remaining parts taken from reference TRBV18 and TRBJ1-4, reads NAGVMQNPRHLVRRRGQEARLRCSPMKGHSHVYWYRQLPEEGLKFMVYLQKENIIDESGMPKERFSAEFPKEGPSILRIQQVVRGDSAAYFCASSRKQGSNEKLFFGSGTQLSVL.

J is TRBJ2-7 and V is TRBV7-9; D unresolved. The V end lost 5 bases, the J end lost 3 bases, and 14 bases lay between the germline ends. The CDR3 runs 14 residues. Germline loops: CDR1 SEHNR, CDR2 FQNEAQ (reference sequence). The CDR3 loop reads CASSPVYPYYEQYF. The CDR3 nucleotides read TGTGCCAGCAGCCCGGTCTACCCTTACTACGAGCAGTACTTC.

This clonotype was seen only a few times. The rearrangement joins TRBV3-1 to TRBJ2-7; D uncertain. The CDR3 totals 12 residues. V was clipped by 6 bases and J by 6 bases, with 12 bases between them. Germline V gene data show CDR1 as LGHDT and CDR2 as YNNKEL (reference sequence). The CDR3 sequence is CASRLANGEQYF. The CDR3 DNA follows: TGTGCCAGCAGACTGGCAAACGGCGAGCAGTACTTC.

The chain recombines TRBV10-1 with TRBJ2-7; D possibly corresponds to TRBD1 (5 bases). Germline values: CDR1 WNHNN, CDR2 SYGVQD (reference sequence). The CDR3 sequence is 13 residues long. V was shortened by 0 bases and J by 8 bases, with 11 bases between the two germline ends. The CDR3 region is CASSESRTNKQYF. CDR3 DNA sequence: TGCGCCAGCAGTGAGTCGAGGACAAATAAGCAGTACTTC.

This clonotype has ten or more counts. This chain uses TRBV5-1 with TRBJ2-1, with 10 bases fitting TRBD2. This CDR3 contains 15 residues. Germline V gene data show CDR1 as SGHRS and CDR2 as YFSETQ. J was trimmed by 5 bases and V by 0 bases; bases with no gene match: 2. CDR3 residues: CASSLGAGGHNEQFF. The CDR3 DNA sequence: TGCGCCAGCAGCTTGGGAGCGGGGGGGCACAATGAGCAGTTCTTC.

The chain links TRBV19 to TRBJ2-7; a weak D match, TRBD2 (6 bases). V was shortened by 4 bases and J by 4 bases, with 11 bases between the two germline ends. The CDR3 is 13 residues long. Germline-derived CDR1 and CDR2 are LNHDA and SQIVND (reference sequence). The CDR3 DNA follows: TGTGCCAGTAGTACGGGACTGATATACGAGCAGTACTTC. Protein: CASSTGLIYEQYF.

The chain recombines TRBV20-1 with TRBJ1-5, with a tentative D call TRBD1 (6 bases). CDR1 and CDR2 from the germline V gene are DFQATT and SNEGSKA (reference sequence). This CDR3 is built from 15 residues. The V end was cut by 0 bases, the J end by 15 bases, with 24 bases between. Here the CDR3 DNA reads TGCAGTGCTAGAGATCCAGGGACAAGGGACCTTTTACCGCATTTT. The encoded protein is CSARDPGTRDLLPHF.

The rearrangement joins TRBV7-9 to TRBJ1-2; no clear D. Germline CDR1 and CDR2: SEHNR and FQNEAQ (reference sequence). V gave up 0 bases and J gave up 7 bases, with 12 bases separating them. The CDR3 consists of 14 residues. Here the CDR3 DNA reads TGTGCCAGCAGCTTAGCGTCGGGTCTTGGTGGCTACACCTTC. This translates into CASSLASGLGGYTF. The whole variable domain, remainder taken from reference TRBV7-9 and TRBJ1-2, is DTGVSQNPRHKITKRGQNVTFRCDPISEHNRLYWYRQTLGQGPEFLTYFQNEAQLEKSRLLSDRFSAERPKGSFSTLEIQRTEQGDSAMYLCASSLASGLGGYTFGSGTRLTVV.

The chain links TRBV15 to TRBJ2-3, with 9 bases lining up with TRBD2. This CDR3 has 18 residues. Germline-derived CDR1 and CDR2 are LNHNV and YYDKDF (reference sequence). V lost 0 bases and J lost 0; bases outside the gene matches: 7. This CDR3 is CATSRDAGGISSTDTQYF. As DNA, the CDR3 is TGTGCCACCAGCAGAGATGCGGGGGGGATTTCTAGCACAGATACGCAGTATTTT.

The CDR3 bases are TGTGCCAGCAGTGACAGGGGCCGGGGAGATACGCAGTATTTT. Amino acids: CASSDRGRGDTQYF. V gene TRBV6-1 combines with J gene TRBJ2-3; perhaps TRBD1 as D (6 bases). Per germline, CDR1 MNHNS and CDR2 SASEGT. The V and J ends lost 3 bases and 5 bases respectively, with 12 bases between them. This CDR3 contains 14 residues.

There are a few counts of this clonotype. The chain links TRBV29-1 to TRBJ2-5; 9 bases fit TRBD1. The germline V gene encodes CDR1 SQVTM and CDR2 ANQGSEA. Trimming removed 4 bases from V and 5 bases from J; junction bases left unmatched: 11. The CDR3 contains 15 residues. The chain's CDR3 is CSVAPGQGPGETQYF. CDR3 DNA sequence: TGCAGCGTTGCCCCGGGACAGGGCCCTGGGGAGACCCAGTACTTC.

This clonotype was seen only a few times. This chain links TRBV20-1 with TRBJ2-3, with D possibly matching TRBD1 (6 bases). The CDR3 spans 19 residues. The V end was cut by 1 base, the J end by 3 bases, with 26 bases between. Per the germline V gene, CDR1 is DFQATT and CDR2 is SNEGSKA (reference sequence). In nucleotides, the CDR3 is TGCAGTGCTAGAGTCCCCTTGGGGGCAGGGTACCCTCTAACAGATACGCAGTATTTT. Its translation: CSARVPLGAGYPLTDTQYF.

CDR3 region: CASSFGTSANEQYF. The CDR3 nucleotides are TGTGCCAGCAGCTTCGGGACTAGCGCTAACGAGCAGTACTTC. The rearrangement links TRBV7-9 to TRBJ2-7; TRBD2 matches 10 bases. Germline trimming cut 3 bases from V and 5 bases from J; bases unmatched to any gene: 4. This CDR3 is 14 amino acids long. Germline V gene sequence: CDR1 SEHNR, CDR2 FQNEAQ (reference sequence). Using reference TRBV7-9 and TRBJ2-7 for the parts outside the CDR3, the full variable domain is DTGVSQNPRHKITKRGQNVTFRCDPISEHNRLYWYRQTLGQGPEFLTYFQNEAQLEKSRLLSDRFSAERPKGSFSTLEIQRTEQGDSAMYLCASSFGTSANEQYFGPGTRLTVT.

CDR3 amino acids: CASSLWDRDEQFF. Here the CDR3 DNA reads TGTGCCAGCAGTCTCTGGGACCGCGATGAGCAGTTCTTC. The rearrangement links TRBV27 to TRBJ2-1; either TRBD1 or TRBD2 may supply D (5 bases each). CDR1 and CDR2 from the germline V gene are MNHEY and SMNVEV (reference sequence). This CDR3 has 13 residues. V was clipped by 5 bases and J by 8 bases, with 13 bases between them.

This chain connects TRBV6-5 to TRBJ2-7, with D maybe TRBD2 (5 bases). V lost 4 bases, J lost 0 bases, and 13 bases lay in between. The CDR3 sequence is 15 residues long. In germline, CDR1 is MNHEY, CDR2 SVGAGI. The CDR3 coding sequence is TGTGCCAGCAGTTTCCCCCCGGGGAGCTCCTACGAGCAGTACTTC. Its protein is CASSFPPGSSYEQYF.

Only a few counts were recorded for this clonotype. The chain carries TRBV11-2 and TRBJ2-7; 7 bases match TRBD1. The CDR3 totals 14 residues. V was clipped by 2 bases and J by 5 bases; unmatched bases: 6. Germline V gene sequence: CDR1 SGHAT, CDR2 FQNNGV. CDR3 protein: CASSLNWDRDEQYF. The CDR3 nucleotides read TGTGCCAGCAGCTTAAATTGGGACAGAGACGAGCAGTACTTC.

The gene calls are TRBV20-1 and TRBJ2-7; TRBD1 matches at 8 bases. Losses at the gene ends were 0 bases for V and 4 bases for J; bases not matched to a gene: 14. CDR1 and CDR2 (germline): DFQATT, SNEGSKA (reference sequence). CDR3 length: 17 residues. This CDR3 is CSARDWRTGSFGYEQYF. In nucleotides, the CDR3 is TGCAGTGCTAGAGATTGGCGGACAGGGAGCTTCGGTTACGAGCAGTACTTC.

This clonotype was detected only a few times. This chain connects TRBV7-2 to TRBJ2-5; TRBD2 is a possible D gene (6 bases). Germline V gene data show CDR1 as SGHTA and CDR2 as FQGNSA. The CDR3 extends over 14 amino acids. V dropped 3 bases and J dropped 1 base, with 9 bases sitting between them. Here the CDR3 DNA reads TGTGCCAGCAGCTTCATGACTAGCCAAGAGACCCAGTACTTC. Its translation: CASSFMTSQETQYF.

This clonotype showed up many times. This chain uses TRBV15 with TRBJ2-5, with D tentatively TRBD1 (5 bases). The V end lost 0 bases, the J end lost 4 bases, and 6 bases lay between the germline ends. The CDR3 has 13 residues. From germline, CDR1 is LNHNV and CDR2 YYDKDF (reference sequence). DNA for the CDR3: TGTGCCACCAGCAGAGATCAGGGAGAGACCCAGTACTTC. Amino acids: CATSRDQGETQYF.